Listed below are T cell receptor beta chains from one sample, sequenced in a study of blood T cell repertoires in COVID-19. Here immunoSEQ multiplex PCR was the method, and the copy in TCRdb shows in-frame clones only, minus some. The sample consists of about 500,000 clones, 89% of them appearing once. The specimen sequenced was peripheral blood. These receptors were taken from a man between 18 and 35 years old with COVID-19, enrolled during active disease. The CDR3 runs from the conserved cysteine through the conserved F or W. D genes are given only for firm matches. Some rows mark clone size as missing; the rest say once, few, many or name a class of expanded clone.

TRBV5-6	.	TRBJ1-3	.	TGTGCCAGCAGCTTGATACAGGGATCTGGAAACACCATATATTTT	CASSLIQGSGNTIYF
TRBV7-9	.	TRBJ2-1	TRBD1	TGTGCCAGCAGCTCCAAAGGGACAGGGAGATACAATGAGCAGTTCTTC	CASSSKGTGRYNEQFF
TRBV5-1	.	TRBJ2-2	TRBD1	TGCGCCAGCAGCTATACAGGGGTGAACACCGGGGAGCTGTTTTTT	CASSYTGVNTGELFF
TRBV6-6	.	TRBJ2-7	.	TGTGCCAGCAGTGACAGGATCTACGAGCAGTACTTC	CASSDRIYEQYF
TRBV18	.	TRBJ1-2	.	TGTGCCAGCTCATTACAGGAGGGGAGGTATGGCTACACCTTC	CASSLQEGRYGYTF
TRBV19	.	TRBJ2-5	TRBD2	TGTGCCAGTAGTATATCTAGCGGGGGCCCTCAAGAGACCCAGTACTTC	CASSISSGGPQETQYF
TRBV3-1/TRBV3-2	.	TRBJ1-1	.	TGTGCCAGCAGCCATTCCGGGATGAACACTGAAGCTTTCTTT	CASSHSGMNTEAFF
TRBV10-3	.	TRBJ1-1	.	TGTGCCATCAGTGAGTCGATGGGGGCCGGTGAAGCTTTCTTT	CAISESMGAGEAFF
TRBV27	.	TRBJ1-3	TRBD1	TGTGCCAGCAGATCAGGGGGCGCGGGGGGAAACACCATATATTTT	CASRSGGAGGNTIYF
TRBV19	.	TRBJ2-7	.	TGTGCCAGTAGCCCTACGGGATTCAGGCGAACCTACGAGCAGTACTTC	CASSPTGFRRTYEQYF
TRBV6-5	once	TRBJ2-7	.	TGTGCCAGCAGTCGACAGATCTACGAGCAGTACTTC	CASSRQIYEQYF
TRBV2	once	TRBJ2-2	.	TGTGCCAGCAGTGCGGGGCGGGGAGGTACCGGGGAGCTGTTTTTT	CASSAGRGGTGELFF
TRBV2	.	TRBJ2-3	.	TGTGCCAGCAATACCAGATTTGGCGATACGCAGTATTTT	CASNTRFGDTQYF
TRBV7-9	.	TRBJ1-1	TRBD1	TGTGCCAGCCCGGACAGGGGAGGCATGAACACTGAAGCTTTCTTT	CASPDRGGMNTEAFF
TRBV7-9	.	TRBJ2-5	TRBD2	TGTGCCAGCAGCTTATCTCTAGCGGGACGGGAGACCCAGTACTTC	CASSLSLAGRETQYF
TRBV4-1	.	TRBJ2-3	.	TGCGCCAGCAGCCAAGATCAAAGCACAGATACGCAGTATTTT	CASSQDQSTDTQYF
TRBV7-9	.	TRBJ2-3	TRBD2	TGTGCCAGTTCCTCGGGACTAGCGGTGGATACGCAGTATTTT	CASSSGLAVDTQYF
TRBV3-1/TRBV3-2	.	TRBJ1-6	.	TGTGCCAGCAGCCAAGATTTCAGGGGCGATTCACCCCTCCACTTT	CASSQDFRGDSPLHF
TRBV5-1	once	TRBJ1-2	.	TGCGCCAGCAGCTCTTATAGCACCGAACGTTCCTATGGCTACACCTTC	CASSSYSTERSYGYTF
TRBV14	.	TRBJ2-5	TRBD2	TGTGCCAGCAGCCCTAGCGGGATCGTGTGGGAGACCCAGTACTTC	CASSPSGIVWETQYF
TRBV6-4	.	TRBJ2-5	TRBD2	TGTGCCAGCAAGGGACTAGCGGGAGGGCCGGGAGAGACCCAGTACTTC	CASKGLAGGPGETQYF
TRBV7-6	few	TRBJ2-2	.	TGTGCCAGCCGGCCCGGCAGCTTCACAGGCGGGGAGCTGTTTTTT	CASRPGSFTGGELFF
TRBV4-2	.	TRBJ2-1	.	TGTGCCAGCAGCCAAGATCTTAATGGAGGCAATGAGCAGTTCTTC	CASSQDLNGGNEQFF
TRBV19	.	TRBJ1-2	.	TGTGCCAGTAGCCTACAGGGATTGAACTATGGCTACACCTTC	CASSLQGLNYGYTF
TRBV9	.	TRBJ2-2	TRBD2	TGTGCCAGCAGCGTAGTAGGGGCTAGCGGGGCCCCGAACACCGGGGAGCTGTTTTTT	CASSVVGASGAPNTGELFF
TRBV27	.	TRBJ2-7	.	TGTGCCAGCAGTTTACAGGGGTCAATCTACGAGCAGTACTTC	CASSLQGSIYEQYF
TRBV6-5	few	TRBJ1-4	.	TGTGCCAGCAGTTACTCCCCGGGTGAAAAACTGTTTTTT	CASSYSPGEKLFF
TRBV11-1	.	TRBJ2-1	TRBD1	TGTGCCAGCAGTCGACTGGGACAGGCGAAGTACAATGAGCAGTTCTTC	CASSRLGQAKYNEQFF